One and the same sample provided the 16 T cell receptor beta chains below, sequenced in a study of OX40 agonist ivuxolimab in advanced cancers. Profiled with immunoSEQ multiplex PCR; TCRdb holds only in-frame clones, not every one. The table has over 40,000 clones, around 88% seen once. The sample consisted of CD4+ or CD8+ T cells sorted from blood, taken in a trial of the OX40 agonist ivuxolimab. Receptor source: an adult with an advanced solid tumor such as melanoma, head and neck, liver or kidney cancer.

The rearrangement joins TRBV7-9 to TRBJ2-7; D might be TRBD2 (6 bases). This CDR3 comprises 13 residues. Trimming pared 0 bases from V and 4 bases from J, leaving 7 bases between. From germline, CDR1 is SEHNR and CDR2 FQNEAQ (reference sequence). The CDR3 DNA reads TGTGCCAGCAGCTTAGCAGGGAGGTACGAGCAGTACTTC. It encodes CASSLAGRYEQYF.

The chain couples TRBV10-3 to TRBJ2-7, with 7 bases identical to TRBD2. Germline V gene sequence: CDR1 ENHRY, CDR2 SYGVKD. The CDR3 contains 15 residues. The V and J ends lost 0 bases and 5 bases, in that order; junction bases with no gene match: 7. The chain's CDR3 is CAISESRGRAHEQYF. In DNA form, the CDR3 reads TGTGCCATCAGTGAGTCGAGAGGGAGGGCTCACGAGCAGTACTTC.

This chain joins TRBV13 and TRBJ1-1; D uncertain. V shed 4 bases and J shed 1 base, with 13 bases lying between them. Germline V gives CDR1 PRHDT, CDR2 FYEKMQ (reference sequence). The CDR3 contains 15 residues. In nucleotides, the CDR3 is TGTGCCAGCAGCTCAGGAGGTTTTGGGAACACTGAAGCTTTCTTT. Its protein is CASSSGGFGNTEAFF.

The chain joins TRBV27 to TRBJ1-1, with D maybe TRBD1 (5 bases). This CDR3 contains 13 residues. V shed 2 bases and J shed 11 bases, with 15 bases lying between them. CDR1 and CDR2 from the germline V gene are MNHEY and SMNVEV (reference sequence). CDR3 DNA sequence: TGTGCCAGCAGTTTAGTTCGGGGCACGGACGCTTTCTTT. Its translation is CASSLVRGTDAFF.

This chain uses TRBV7-9 with TRBJ1-1; D unresolved. This CDR3 region has 13 residues. Trimming cost V 3 bases and J 4 bases, with 9 bases left between them. CDR1 and CDR2 (germline): SEHNR, FQNEAQ (reference sequence). CDR3 sequence: CASSLGVRTEAFF. CDR3 DNA sequence: TGTGCCAGCAGCTTGGGCGTTCGCACTGAAGCTTTCTTT. The full variable domain, its missing parts supplied by reference TRBV7-9 and TRBJ1-1, is DTGVSQNPRHKITKRGQNVTFRCDPISEHNRLYWYRQTLGQGPEFLTYFQNEAQLEKSRLLSDRFSAERPKGSFSTLEIQRTEQGDSAMYLCASSLGVRTEAFFGQGTRLTVV.

The chain joins TRBV10-3 to TRBJ1-5; D uncertain. Germline V CDR1 and CDR2: ENHRY, SYGVKD. There are 13 residues in the CDR3. Trimming pared 2 bases from V and 4 bases from J, leaving 6 bases between. CDR3 sequence: CAISEGQNQPQHF. The CDR3 nucleotides are TGTGCCATCAGTGAGGGCCAGAATCAGCCCCAGCATTTT.

The chain joins TRBV6-1 to TRBJ2-7; TRBD1 matches 11 bases. V was clipped by 2 bases and J by 2 bases; unmatched bases: 2. CDR1 and CDR2 from the germline V gene are MNHNS and SASEGT. The length of the CDR3 is 15 residues. CDR3 bases: TGTGCCAGCAGTGAATGGGGACAGGGGGCCTACGAGCAGTACTTC. It translates to CASSEWGQGAYEQYF.

V gene TRBV6-5 combines with J gene TRBJ2-5; 12 bases align to TRBD2. J gave up 3 bases and V 5 bases, and 4 bases lay outside the gene matches. This CDR3 is built from 15 residues. From germline, CDR1 is MNHEY and CDR2 SVGAGI. In DNA form, the CDR3 reads TGTGCCAGCAGTCGGACTAGCGGGACTAAAGAGACCCAGTACTTC. Protein: CASSRTSGTKETQYF.

V is TRBV5-6 and J is TRBJ2-5; 8 bases align to TRBD2. Germline V CDR1 and CDR2: SGHDT, YYEEEE. This CDR3 has 15 residues. V lost 4 bases to trimming and J lost 7 bases; unmatched junction nucleotides: 12. CDR3 in DNA: TGTGCCAGCAGCGACCCCAGGAGCGGGGGTACGACCCAGTACTTC. Its protein product is CASSDPRSGGTTQYF.

The chain joins TRBV2 to TRBJ2-3, with 8 bases fitting TRBD2. V was clipped by 10 bases and J by 4 bases; unmatched bases: 19. The V gene's germline CDR1 is SNHLY and CDR2 FYNNEI. This CDR3 comprises 17 residues. The DNA of the CDR3 is TGTGCCATAGACCTAAAACCGGGACTAGGCGGGCCAGATACGCAGTATTTT. Translation gives CAIDLKPGLGGPDTQYF. The entire variable domain, with the rest obtained from reference TRBV2 and TRBJ2-3, is as follows: EPEVTQTPSHQVTQMGQEVILRCVPISNHLYFYWYRQILGQKVEFLVSFYNNEISEKSEIFDDQFSVERPDGSNFTLKIRSTKLEDSAMYFCAIDLKPGLGGPDTQYFGPGTRLTVL.

CDR3 DNA: TGTGCCTGGAGTGTAACGGGAGGGAGCACAGATACGCAGTATTTT. Amino acids: CAWSVTGGSTDTQYF. The chain employs TRBV30 and TRBJ2-3, with 8 positions matching TRBD2. V shed 0 bases and J 0 bases; nucleotides not matched to a gene: 2. The germline CDR1 and CDR2 sequences are GTSNPN and SVGIG (reference sequence). This CDR3 is 15 amino acids long.

The genes are TRBV4-1 and TRBJ2-5, with D perhaps given as TRBD1 or TRBD2 (5 bases each). The DNA end lines up better with TRBJ2-7; the J call may be wrong. The CDR3 sequence is 14 residues long. Germline lookup yields CDR1 MGHRA and CDR2 YSYEKL. DNA of the CDR3: TGCGCCAGCAGCCACGGGGACCAAGCCTACGAGCAGTACTTC. Its protein product is CASSHGDQAYEQYF.

CDR3 sequence reads: CASSFQSSGANVLTF. In DNA, the CDR3 is TGTGCCAGCAGTTTCCAGTCCTCTGGGGCCAACGTCCTGACTTTC. The chain recombines TRBV28 with TRBJ2-6; D unresolved. This CDR3 has 15 amino acids. Trimming shortened V by 3 bases and J by 0 bases, and 6 bases separated the two germline ends. CDR1 and CDR2 (germline): MDHEN, SYDVKM.

The chain is built from TRBV6-5 and TRBJ2-7; TRBD1 aligns across 7 bases. CDR1 and CDR2 from the germline V gene are MNHEY and SVGAGI. The CDR3 length is 13 residues. J lost 3 bases, V lost 3 bases, and 2 bases had no gene match. CDR3 amino acids: CASSYNRGYEQYF. As DNA, the CDR3 is TGTGCCAGCAGTTATAACAGGGGCTACGAGCAGTACTTC.

The rearrangement uses TRBV6-5 and TRBJ1-3, with unresolved D. The germline V gene has CDR1 MNHEY and CDR2 SVGAGI. CDR3 length: 13 residues. Trimming removed 8 bases at V and 1 base at J, with 9 bases between. This chain's CDR3 is CASGETSGNTIYF. The CDR3, as DNA: TGTGCCAGCGGTGAGACATCTGGAAACACCATATATTTT.

The chain couples TRBV18 to TRBJ1-5; the match to TRBD1 covers 10 bases. This CDR3 comprises 15 residues. V lost 5 bases to trimming and J lost 7 bases; unmatched junction nucleotides: 8. In germline, CDR1 is KGHSH, CDR2 LQKENI. CDR3 DNA sequence: TGTGCCAGCTCATTAGCGGACAGGGGGGACCAGCCCCAGCATTTT. As protein: CASSLADRGDQPQHF.